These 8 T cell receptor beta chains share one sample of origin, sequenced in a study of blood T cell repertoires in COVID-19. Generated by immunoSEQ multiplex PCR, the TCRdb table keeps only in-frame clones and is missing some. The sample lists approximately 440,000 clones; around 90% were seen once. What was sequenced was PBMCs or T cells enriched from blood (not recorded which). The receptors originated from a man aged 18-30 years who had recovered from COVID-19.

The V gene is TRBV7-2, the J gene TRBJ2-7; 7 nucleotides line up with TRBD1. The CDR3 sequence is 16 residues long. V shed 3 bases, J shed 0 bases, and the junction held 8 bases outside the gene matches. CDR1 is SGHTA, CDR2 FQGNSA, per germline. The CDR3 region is CASSFTGTVSSYEQYF. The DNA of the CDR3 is TGTGCCAGCAGCTTTACCGGGACAGTGAGCTCCTACGAGCAGTACTTC. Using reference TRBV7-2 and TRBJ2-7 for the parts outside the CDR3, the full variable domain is GAGVSQSPSNKVTEKGKDVELRCDPISGHTALYWYRQSLGQGLEFLIYFQGNSAPDKSGLPSDRFSAERTGGSVSTLTIQRTQQEDSAVYLCASSFTGTVSSYEQYFGPGTRLTVT.

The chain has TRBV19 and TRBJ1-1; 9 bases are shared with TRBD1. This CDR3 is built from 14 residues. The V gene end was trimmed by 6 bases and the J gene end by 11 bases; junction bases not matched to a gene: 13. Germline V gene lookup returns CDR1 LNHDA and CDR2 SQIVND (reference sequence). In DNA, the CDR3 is TGTGCCAGTAGGGATACAGGGGGCCCGTCTGGCGCTTTCTTT. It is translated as CASRDTGGPSGAFF.

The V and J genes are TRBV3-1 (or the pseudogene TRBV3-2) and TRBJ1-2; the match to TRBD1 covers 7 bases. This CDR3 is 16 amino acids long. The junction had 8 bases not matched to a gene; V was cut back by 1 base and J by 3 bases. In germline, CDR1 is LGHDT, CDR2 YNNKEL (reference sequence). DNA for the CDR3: TGTGCCAGCAGCCAAGGGGTACAGGGGTGGGACTATGGCTACACCTTC. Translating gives CASSQGVQGWDYGYTF.

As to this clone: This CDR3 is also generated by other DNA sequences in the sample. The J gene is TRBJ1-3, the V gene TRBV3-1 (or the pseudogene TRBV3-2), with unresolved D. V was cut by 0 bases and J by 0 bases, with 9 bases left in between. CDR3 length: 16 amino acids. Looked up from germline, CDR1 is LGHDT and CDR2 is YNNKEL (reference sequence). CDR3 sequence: CASSQDPTGSGNTIYF. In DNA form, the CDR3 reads TGTGCCAGCAGCCAAGATCCGACGGGCTCTGGAAACACCATATATTTT.

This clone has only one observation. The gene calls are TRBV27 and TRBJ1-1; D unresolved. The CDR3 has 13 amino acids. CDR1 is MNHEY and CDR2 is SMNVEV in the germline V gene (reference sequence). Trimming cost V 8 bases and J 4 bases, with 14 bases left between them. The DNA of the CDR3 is TGTGCCAGCTCTCTTTATTCGGGCACTGAAGCTTTCTTT. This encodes CASSLYSGTEAFF.

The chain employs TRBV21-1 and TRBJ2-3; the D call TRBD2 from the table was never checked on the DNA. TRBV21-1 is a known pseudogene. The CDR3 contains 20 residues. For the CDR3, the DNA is TGTGCCAGCAGCACCATCCAGGGGAAAAAAGCGGGGCAATTTTCAGATACGCAGTATTTT. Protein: CASSTIQGKKAGQFSDTQYF.

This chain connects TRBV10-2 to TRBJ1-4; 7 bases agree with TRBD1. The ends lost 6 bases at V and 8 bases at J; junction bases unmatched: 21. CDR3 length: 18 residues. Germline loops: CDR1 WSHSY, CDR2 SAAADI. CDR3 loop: CASSGIEGATSSREKLFF. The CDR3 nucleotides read TGCGCCAGCAGCGGGATCGAGGGGGCAACGAGTAGTCGGGAAAAACTGTTTTTT.

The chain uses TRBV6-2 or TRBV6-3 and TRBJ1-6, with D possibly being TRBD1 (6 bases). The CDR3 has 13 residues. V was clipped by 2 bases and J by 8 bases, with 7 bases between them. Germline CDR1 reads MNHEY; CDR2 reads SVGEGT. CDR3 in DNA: TGTGCCAGCAGTTACAACAGGGATTCACCCCTCCACTTT. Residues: CASSYNRDSPLHF.